This TCR beta chain was sequenced for a study of PD-1 blockade in classical Hodgkin lymphoma. Study-level results: Newly diagnosed patients reportedly trailed healthy donors in baseline TCR diversity. Whoever responded completely had baseline diversity much like that seen in newly diagnosed patients. Repertoire differences lack defined causes, possibly disease activity or prior therapy.

Sequenced by immunoSEQ multiplex PCR; TCRdb stores in-frame clones only, minus some. This table has about 27,000 clones, 78% appearing once. The patients all showed relapse after autologous stem cell transplantation, while their brentuximab vedotin exposure varied. Responses achieved at best were complete response, partial response or progressive disease. A remark on this clone: Its specificity is not known.

This TCR was sampled from a human donor with classical Hodgkin lymphoma. This material consisted of peripheral blood mononuclear cells (PBMCs), taken before the second cycle of nivolumab.

The CDR3 sequence is CASSLQGLYEQYF. As DNA, the CDR3 is TGTGCCAGCAGCTTGCAGGGGTTGTACGAGCAGTACTTC. The chain links TRBV5-5 to TRBJ2-7; D possibly corresponds to TRBD1 (6 bases). Germline CDR1 is SGHKS and CDR2 is YYEKEE (reference sequence). This CDR3 contains 13 residues. Trimming stripped 1 base from V and 4 bases from J, with 9 bases between.